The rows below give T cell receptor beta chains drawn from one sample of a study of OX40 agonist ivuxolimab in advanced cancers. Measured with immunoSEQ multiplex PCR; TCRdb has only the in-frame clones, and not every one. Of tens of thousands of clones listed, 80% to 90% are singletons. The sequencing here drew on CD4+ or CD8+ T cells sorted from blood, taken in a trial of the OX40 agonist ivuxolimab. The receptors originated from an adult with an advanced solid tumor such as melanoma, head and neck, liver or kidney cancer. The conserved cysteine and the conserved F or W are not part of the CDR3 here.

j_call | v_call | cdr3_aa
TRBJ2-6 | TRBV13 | ASSSRSGANVLT
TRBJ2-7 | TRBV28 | ASSSSTGGLYEQY
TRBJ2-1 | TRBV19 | ASRWDRLLRF
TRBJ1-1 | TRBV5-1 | ASSADRPMNTEAF
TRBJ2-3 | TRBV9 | ASSVFGGVGTDTQY
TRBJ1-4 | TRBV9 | ASSVGAGGLEKLF
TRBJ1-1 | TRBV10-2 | ASRGGWDWAEAF
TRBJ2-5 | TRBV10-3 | AISGRYQETQY
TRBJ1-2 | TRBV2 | ASRDLRENYGYT
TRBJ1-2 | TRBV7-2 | ASSSWGQGGYGYT